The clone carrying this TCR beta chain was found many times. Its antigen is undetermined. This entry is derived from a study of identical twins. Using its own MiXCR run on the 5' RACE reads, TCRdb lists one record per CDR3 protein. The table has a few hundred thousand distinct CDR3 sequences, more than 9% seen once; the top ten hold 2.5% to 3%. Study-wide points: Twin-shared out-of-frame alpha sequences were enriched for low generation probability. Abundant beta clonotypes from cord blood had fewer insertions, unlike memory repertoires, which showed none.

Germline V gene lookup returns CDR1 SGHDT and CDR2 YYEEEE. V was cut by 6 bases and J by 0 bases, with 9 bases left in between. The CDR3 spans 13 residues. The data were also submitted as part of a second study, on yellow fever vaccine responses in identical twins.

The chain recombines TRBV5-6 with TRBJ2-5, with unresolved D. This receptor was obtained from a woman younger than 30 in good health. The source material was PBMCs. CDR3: CASKEGYQETQYF. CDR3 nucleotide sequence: TGTGCCAGCAAGGAAGGGTACCAAGAGACCCAGTACTTC.